This T cell receptor beta chain was recorded in a study of blood T cell repertoires in COVID-19. Study at large: PBMCs, B-cell-depleted T cells, or T cells were the source of the cDNA or gDNA that made up the material.

Clones were sequenced by immunoSEQ multiplex PCR, and TCRdb holds only the in-frame ones, with some missing. Found here are about 250,000 clones, over 75% of them singletons; the top ten hold 0.65% to 0.95%. Germline loops: CDR1 MNHEY, CDR2 SVGEGT. The CDR3 is 14 amino acids. The V end was cut by 6 bases, the J end by 4 bases, with 13 bases between. This clonotype was obtained from a woman in her twenties or thirties with acute or convalescent COVID-19. Sequencing used peripheral blood. The genes are TRBV6-2 or TRBV6-3 and TRBJ1-3, with a tentative D call TRBD1 (6 bases). CDR3 sequence (DNA): TGTGCCAGCAGCCGCAGGGGAACCGGAAACACCATATATTTT. Translating it yields CASSRRGTGNTIYF.